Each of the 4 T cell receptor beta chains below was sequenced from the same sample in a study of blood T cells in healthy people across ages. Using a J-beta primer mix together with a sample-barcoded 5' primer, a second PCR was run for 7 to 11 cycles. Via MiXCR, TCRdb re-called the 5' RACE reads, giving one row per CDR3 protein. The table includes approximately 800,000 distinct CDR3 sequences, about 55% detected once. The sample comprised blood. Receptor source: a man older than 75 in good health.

CDR3 loop: CAIGDGAIPLNEQFF. CDR3 DNA sequence: TGTGCCATCGGAGACGGAGCCATCCCCCTCAATGAGCAGTTCTTC. The rearrangement uses TRBV24-1 and TRBJ2-1; D uncertain. V gave up 11 bases and J gave up 6 bases, with 22 bases separating them. The length of the CDR3 is 15 residues. Per the germline V gene, CDR1 is KGHDR and CDR2 is SFDVKD.

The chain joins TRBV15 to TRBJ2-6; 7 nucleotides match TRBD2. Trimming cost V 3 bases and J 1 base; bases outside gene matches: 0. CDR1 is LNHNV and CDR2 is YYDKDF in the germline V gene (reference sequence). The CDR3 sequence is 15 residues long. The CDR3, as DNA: TGTGCCACCAGCAGGCGGGGGTCTGGGGCCAACGTCCTGACTTTC. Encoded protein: CATSRRGSGANVLTF.

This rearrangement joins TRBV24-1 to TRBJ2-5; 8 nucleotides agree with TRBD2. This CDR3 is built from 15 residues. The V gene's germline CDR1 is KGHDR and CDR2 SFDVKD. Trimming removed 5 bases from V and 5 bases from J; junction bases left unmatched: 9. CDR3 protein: CATSGRREGSETQYF. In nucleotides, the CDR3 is TGTGCCACCAGTGGGAGACGGGAGGGATCGGAGACCCAGTACTTC.

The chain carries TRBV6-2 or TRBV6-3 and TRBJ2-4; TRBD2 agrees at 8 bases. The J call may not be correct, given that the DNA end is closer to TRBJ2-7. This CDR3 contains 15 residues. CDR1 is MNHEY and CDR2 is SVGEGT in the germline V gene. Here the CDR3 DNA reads TGTGCCAGCAGTTACGACGGGAGGGGGGGCTACGAGCAGTACTTC. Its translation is CASSYDGRGGYEQYF.